This T cell receptor (beta chain) is from a study of T-cell memory formation after mild COVID-19. Study observations and caveats: Later expanders leaned CD4+, whereas day 15 to 85 contracting clones were balanced CD4/CD8.

The V end lost 4 bases, the J end lost 3 bases, and 8 bases lay between the germline ends. The CDR3 sequence is 13 residues long. Germline V CDR1 and CDR2: KGHDR, SFDVKD. As to this clonotype: Its matching antigen is unknown.

TCRdb processed the 5' RACE reads anew with MiXCR; each CDR3 protein has one entry. The sample lists about 190,000 distinct CDR3 sequences, under 30% occurring once. Sequenced sample: PBMCs or a T cell subset sorted from them (not recorded which). V gene TRBV24-1 combines with J gene TRBJ1-2; D is unclear. This TCR came from an adult woman who had mild COVID-19 (a few samples of this study predate the infection). Cell type and time point are not known. CDR3 in DNA: TGTGCCACCAGTGAAGACACATACTATGGCTACACCTTC. This gives the protein CATSEDTYYGYTF.